A selection of T cell receptor beta chains follows, all from one sample in a study of blood T cell repertoires in COVID-19. Generated by immunoSEQ multiplex PCR, the TCRdb table keeps only in-frame clones and is missing some. The table shows a few hundred thousand clones, with around 87% occurring only once. The sequencing input was PBMCs or T cells enriched from blood (not recorded which). The receptors stem from a woman aged 45 to 65 who had recovered from COVID-19. CDR3s include the opening cysteine and the closing phenylalanine or tryptophan. Each record gives: V gene, D gene, clone size, J gene, CDR3 protein, CDR3 DNA. A D gene is named only where the DNA matches it firmly. Clone size is stated in some rows and not others, as once, few, many or a class when expanded.

V: TRBV5-1; D: TRBD1; size: -; J: TRBJ1-1; CDR3: CASSLRGQGSWAFF; DNA: TGCGCCAGCAGCTTGCGCGGACAGGGTAGTTGGGCTTTCTTT
V: TRBV7-8; D: -; size: -; J: TRBJ2-7; CDR3: CASSPRLWAPERPYEQYF; DNA: TGTGCCAGCAGCCCACGGCTTTGGGCGCCCGAGAGACCCTACGAGCAGTACTTC
V: TRBV7-2; D: TRBD1; size: -; J: TRBJ1-1; CDR3: CASRARQGVETFF; DNA: TGTGCCAGCAGAGCGAGACAGGGAGTTGAAACTTTCTTT
V: TRBV5-1; D: -; size: -; J: TRBJ1-3; CDR3: CASSYGREGGNTIYF; DNA: TGCGCCAGCAGCTATGGAAGGGAGGGTGGAAACACCATATATTTT
V: TRBV24-1; D: -; size: once; J: TRBJ1-2; CDR3: CATSPTTNYGYTF; DNA: TGTGCCACATCACCAACTACTAACTATGGCTACACCTTC
V: TRBV19; D: -; size: few; J: TRBJ1-1; CDR3: CASSFRRSVNTEAFF; DNA: TGTGCCAGTAGTTTTAGGAGGAGCGTCAACACTGAAGCTTTCTTT
V: TRBV19; D: -; size: -; J: TRBJ1-6; CDR3: CASSIGVQAYNSPLHF; DNA: TGTGCCAGTAGTATAGGGGTGCAGGCTTATAATTCACCCCTCCACTTT
V: TRBV19; D: -; size: -; J: TRBJ1-2; CDR3: CASSIGVGSVIYGYTF; DNA: TGTGCCAGTAGTATCGGGGTGGGGTCCGTGATCTATGGCTACACCTTC
V: TRBV7-9; D: TRBD2; size: few; J: TRBJ2-2; CDR3: CASSALGSSGVNTGELFF; DNA: TGTGCCAGCAGCGCCTTAGGTAGTAGCGGGGTGAACACCGGGGAGCTGTTTTTT
V: TRBV5-1; D: -; size: few; J: TRBJ1-6; CDR3: CASSLSGSLHF; DNA: TGCGCCAGCAGCTTGTCAGGGTCCCTCCACTTT
V: TRBV7-2; D: TRBD1; size: -; J: TRBJ2-7; CDR3: CASSQRQGDSYEQYF; DNA: TGTGCCAGCAGCCAGCGACAGGGAGATTCTTACGAGCAGTACTTC
V: TRBV7-2; D: TRBD1; size: -; J: TRBJ1-2; CDR3: CASSSWDRTVYGYTF; DNA: TGTGCCAGCAGCTCATGGGACAGGACAGTCTATGGCTACACCTTC
V: TRBV2; D: -; size: -; J: TRBJ1-4; CDR3: CASSVRTTNEKLFF; DNA: TGTGCCAGCAGTGTCAGAACAACTAATGAAAAACTGTTTTTT
V: TRBV18; D: -; size: -; J: TRBJ2-2; CDR3: CASSPLNSLNTGELFF; DNA: TGTGCCAGCTCACCATTAAACAGTTTAAACACCGGGGAGCTGTTTTTT
V: TRBV18; D: TRBD1; size: -; J: TRBJ1-2; CDR3: CASSHSLNRGQHNYGYTF; DNA: TGTGCCAGCTCCCACTCGCTAAACCGGGGACAGCATAACTATGGCTACACCTTC
V: TRBV30; D: -; size: -; J: TRBJ1-3; CDR3: CAWSLSGNTIYF; DNA: TGTGCCTGGAGTCTCTCTGGAAACACCATATATTTT
V: TRBV6-1; D: TRBD1; size: -; J: TRBJ2-5; CDR3: CASSEGVGGFSETQYF; DNA: TGTGCCAGCAGTGAAGGAGTAGGGGGCTTTTCCGAGACCCAGTACTTC
V: TRBV21-1; D: -; size: -; J: TRBJ1-2; CDR3: CASSKVRDRDYGYTF; DNA: TGTGCCAGCAGCAAAGTTCGGGACAGGGACTATGGCTACACCTTC
V: TRBV11-2; D: TRBD2; size: -; J: TRBJ2-1; CDR3: CASSQGTSGLNEQFF; DNA: TGTGCCAGCAGCCAGGGGACTAGCGGCCTCAATGAGCAGTTCTTC
V: TRBV11-2; D: -; size: -; J: TRBJ1-4; CDR3: CASSFLDSALFF; DNA: TGTGCCAGCAGTTTTCTGGACAGCGCGCTGTTTTTT
V: TRBV19; D: TRBD1; size: -; J: TRBJ1-2; CDR3: CASSNRGLTLSYTF; DNA: TGTGCCAGTAGTAACAGGGGGCTTACATTGAGCTACACCTTC
V: TRBV2; D: -; size: -; J: TRBJ2-5; CDR3: CASSDSSQETQYF; DNA: TGTGCCAGCAGTGACTCCTCCCAAGAGACCCAGTACTTC